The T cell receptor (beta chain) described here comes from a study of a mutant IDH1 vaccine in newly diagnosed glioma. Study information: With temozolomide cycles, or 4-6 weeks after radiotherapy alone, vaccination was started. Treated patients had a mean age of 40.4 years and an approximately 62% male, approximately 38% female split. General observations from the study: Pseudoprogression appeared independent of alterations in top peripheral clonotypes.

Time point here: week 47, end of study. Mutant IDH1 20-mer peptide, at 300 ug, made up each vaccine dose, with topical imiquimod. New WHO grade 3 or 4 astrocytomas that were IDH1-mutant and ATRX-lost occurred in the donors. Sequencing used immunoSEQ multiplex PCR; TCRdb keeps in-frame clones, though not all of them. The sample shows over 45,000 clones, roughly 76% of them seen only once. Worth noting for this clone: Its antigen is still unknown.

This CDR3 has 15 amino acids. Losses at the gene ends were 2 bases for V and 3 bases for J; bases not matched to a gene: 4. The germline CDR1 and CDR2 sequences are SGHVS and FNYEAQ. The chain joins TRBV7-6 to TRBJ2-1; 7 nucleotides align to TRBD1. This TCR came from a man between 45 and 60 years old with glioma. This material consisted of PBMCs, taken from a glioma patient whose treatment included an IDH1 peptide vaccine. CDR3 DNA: TGTGCCAGCAGCTTACCGGGGACAGACTACAATGAGCAGTTCTTC. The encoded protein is CASSLPGTDYNEQFF. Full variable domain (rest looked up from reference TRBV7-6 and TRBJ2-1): GAGVSQSPRYKVTKRGQDVALRCDPISGHVSLYWYRQALGQGPEFLTYFNYEAQQDKSGLPNDRFSAERPEGSISTLTIQRTEQRDSAMYRCASSLPGTDYNEQFFGPGTRLTVL.